This TCR beta chain emerged from a study of T cell responses to AZD1222 COVID-19 vaccine. Study-wide points: The sample set comprised mostly white British donors with more females, and clonal diversity was possibly underestimated. Reports indicate that nearly half of spike-specific TCRs are directed at unmutated variant regions. Spike-specific TCR depth and breadth grew after two AZD1222 doses.

With respect to this clone: Its antigen remains unidentified.

Assay used: immunoSEQ multiplex PCR; TCRdb lists only in-frame clones, some missing. This table lists more than 110,000 clones. The source of this sequence is an adult in good health. Specimen: peripheral blood.

CDR3 residues: CASSASGGPSYEQYF. The CDR3 coding sequence is TGTGCCAGCTCAGCTAGCGGGGGGCCCTCCTACGAGCAGTACTTC. The chain combines TRBV18 with TRBJ2-7; TRBD2 agrees at 11 bases. The CDR3 is made up of 15 amino acids. Germline V gene data show CDR1 as KGHSH and CDR2 as LQKENI. Trimming removed 5 bases from V and 0 bases from J; junction bases left unmatched: 3.